One TCR beta chain is described in this entry. This entry comes from a study of blood T cell repertoires in COVID-19. The wider study: PBMCs, B-cell-depleted T cells, or T cells provided the cDNA or gDNA that made up the material.

Participant ages covered roughly 18 to 90 years across 24 US areas. Participants' reported clinical history set cohort assignment. In the authors' workflow: Nucleated cell number was recorded as an estimate derived from reference gene primer amplification. Sequenced by immunoSEQ multiplex PCR; TCRdb stores in-frame clones only, minus some. The DNA was the basis for D and trimming; V, J and clone size are from that table. The sample consists of 200,000 to 300,000 clones, 65% to 90% of them appearing once. V trimming: 4 bases; J trimming: 3 bases; junction bases outside the gene matches: 5. The CDR3 contains 14 residues. Germline lookup yields CDR1 SGHRS and CDR2 YFSETQ.

Source material: PBMCs or T cells enriched from blood (not recorded which). The TCR was taken from a woman aged 45-65 years with acute COVID-19. The chain couples TRBV5-1 to TRBJ1-2, with 8 bases matching TRBD1. Here the CDR3 DNA reads TGCGCCAGCAGCCCGTCGGACAGGGACTATGGCTACACCTTC. Amino acid sequence: CASSPSDRDYGYTF.